These 5 T cell receptor beta chains were all obtained from the same sample, sequenced in a study of regulatory T cells in long-lasting Graves disease. Both iRepertoire HTBI primers and Arm-PCR of CDR3 regions were used to build the TCR beta libraries. TCRdb processed the multiplex PCR reads anew with MiXCR; each CDR3 protein has one entry. The repertoire has approximately 460,000 distinct CDR3 sequences, around 15% of them found once; the top ten carry about 10%. Time point defined: newly diagnosed GD, antithyroid drugs for less than 3 months. After RNA was extracted from PBMCs, the TCR library was made from it. This same sample was also part of a study on T cells in Graves' hyperthyroidism and ophthalmopathy.

The input for sequencing was peripheral blood mononuclear cells (PBMCs), taken at new diagnosis, from a patient treated with antithyroid drugs. These receptors all come from a woman in her 30s with Graves disease.

This clonotype has more than one count but fewer than ten. The rearrangement links TRBV11-1 to TRBJ2-7, with D unresolved. This CDR3 has 13 amino acids. V shed 6 bases and J shed 0 bases, with 9 bases lying between them. The germline CDR1 and CDR2 sequences are SGHAT and FQDESV (reference sequence). CDR3 in DNA: TGTGCCAGCAGGCCCAGGAGCTCCTACGAGCAGTACTTC. The encoded protein is CASRPRSSYEQYF.

This clonotype was observed a few times. The chain couples TRBV19 to TRBJ2-1; 9 nucleotides match TRBD1. The V segment lost 8 bases and the J segment 7 bases; nucleotides outside the gene matches: 3. There are 12 residues in the CDR3. Germline CDR1 reads LNHDA; CDR2 reads SQIVND (reference sequence). CDR3 region: CASGTGTNEQFF. The CDR3 DNA follows: TGTGCCAGTGGGACAGGGACTAATGAGCAGTTCTTC.

This clonotype was counted a few times. A much larger clone sits a single nucleotide away, making a read error possible. The chain is built from TRBV18 and TRBJ2-1; a weak D match, TRBD2 (5 bases). Near its end, the DNA agrees better with TRBJ2-5, so the J call may be wrong. The CDR3 loop spans 14 amino acids. Germline V gene data show CDR1 as KGHSH and CDR2 as LQKENI. The CDR3 spells CAGSRPGMAETQYF. CDR3 nucleotides: TGTGCCGGCTCGCGCCCGGGGATGGCAGAGACCCAGTACTTC.

This clonotype has a single count. The gene calls are TRBV28 and TRBJ2-7, with 16 bases that match TRBD2. V was clipped by 4 bases and J by 5 bases; unmatched bases: 8. Germline CDR1 reads MDHEN; CDR2 reads SYDVKM. The CDR3 sequence is 17 residues long. The CDR3 DNA follows: TGTGCCAGCAGTTCCGCGGGACTAGCGGGAGGGCTGCACGAGCAGTACTTC. Translated, it gives CASSSAGLAGGLHEQYF. Complete variable domain (other parts from reference TRBV28 and TRBJ2-7): DVKVTQSSRYLVKRTGEKVFLECVQDMDHENMFWYRQDPGLGLRLIYFSYDVKMKEKGDIPEGYSVSREKKERFSLILESASTNQTSMYLCASSSAGLAGGLHEQYFGPGTRLTVT.

The CDR3 DNA reads as TGTGCCAGCAGCTTACTTGGACAGCCCAAGACCCAGTACTTC. It translates to CASSLLGQPKTQYF. V gene TRBV7-3 combines with J gene TRBJ2-5, with a weak D call TRBD1 (6 bases). Looked up from germline, CDR1 is SGHTA and CDR2 is FQGTGA. V lost 2 bases and J 6 bases, leaving 13 bases between the germline ends. The length of the CDR3 is 14 residues.